These 30 T cell receptor beta chains were all obtained from the same sample, sequenced in a study of T cells in Graves' hyperthyroidism and ophthalmopathy. Amplified regions were TCR beta CDR3 sequences from RNA transcripts. HTBI primers were used for first-round RT-PCR of the TCR CDR3. TCRdb recomputed calls from the multiplex PCR reads with MiXCR, one row per CDR3 protein. The sample holds 600,000 to 800,000 distinct CDR3 sequences, just over 35% seen once. The sequencing input was blood. Receptor source: a woman aged 40 to 50 with Graves' hyperthyroidism.

This clonotype was observed many times. The V gene is TRBV25-1, the J gene TRBJ1-3, with 7 bases aligning to TRBD1. The CDR3 length is 14 residues. Trimming cost V 4 bases and J 1 base; bases outside gene matches: 1. The germline V gene has CDR1 MGHDK and CDR2 SYGVNS. CDR3 nucleotides: TGTGCCAGCAGTGCCAGGGGGTCTGGAAACACCATATATTTT. Its translation is CASSARGSGNTIYF.

V gene TRBV6-5 combines with J gene TRBJ1-1; D may be TRBD1 (5 bases). The V end lost 8 bases, the J end lost 8 bases, and 9 bases lay between the germline ends. This CDR3 region has 10 residues. CDR1 is MNHEY, CDR2 SVGAGI, per germline. CDR3: CASHGTEAFF. Written as DNA, the CDR3 is TGTGCCAGCCACGGGACGGAAGCTTTCTTT.

In its sample, this clonotype was seen a few times. V is TRBV12-3 or TRBV12-4 and J is TRBJ1-1, with D uncertain. V was pared by 6 bases and J by 4 bases, with 15 bases between. The CDR3 extends over 14 amino acids. The CDR3 nucleotides read TGTGCCAGCAGCCAAACGACTTGGGTCACTGAAGCTTTCTTT. Amino acid sequence: CASSQTTWVTEAFF.

The rearrangement joins TRBV10-3 to TRBJ2-7; D is possibly TRBD1 (6 bases). This CDR3 region has 13 residues. Trimming removed 3 bases at V and 4 bases at J, with 10 bases between. Germline loops: CDR1 ENHRY, CDR2 SYGVKD. The CDR3 here is CAISEGRGYEQYF. The CDR3 region has the DNA TGTGCCATCAGTGAAGGCAGGGGATACGAGCAGTACTTC.

A word on this clonotype: Lacking the conserved final phenylalanine or tryptophan, this CDR3 likely reflects a read error. The DNA is left out, because the CDR3 cannot be placed on it with certainty; the CDR3 is given as TCRdb lists it. V and J are TRBV25-1 and TRBJ1-6; no DNA check was done on the table's D call, TRBD1. The V gene's germline CDR1 is MGHDK and CDR2 SYGVNS. Termini included, the CDR3 measures 10 amino acids. The CDR3 sequence is CASSGLGESS.

This clonotype has a count of ten or more. This chain connects TRBV6-5 to TRBJ1-2; 10 nucleotides line up with TRBD1. Germline V gene lookup returns CDR1 MNHEY and CDR2 SVGAGI. V was clipped by 7 bases and J by 8 bases; unmatched bases: 10. The CDR3 is made up of 14 amino acids. CDR3 DNA sequence: TGTGCCAGCACTAGCGACAGGGGGCTGGGAGGCTACACCTTC. Translation: CASTSDRGLGGYTF.

This clonotype occurred many times. The chain links TRBV6-5 to TRBJ2-7; a possible D gene is TRBD1 (5 bases). The germline V gene encodes CDR1 MNHEY and CDR2 SVGAGI. There are 13 residues in the CDR3. Trimming took off 4 bases at V and 9 bases at J, with 16 bases between the two ends. CDR3 sequence: CASSSGRANLQYF. For the CDR3, the DNA is TGTGCCAGCAGTTCGGGCAGGGCTAACCTGCAGTACTTC.

This clonotype was seen ten or more times. Written as DNA, the CDR3 is TGTGCCAGCAGCTTAGGGCCGGAGAACACCGGGGAGCTGTTTTTT. It is translated as CASSLGPENTGELFF. The chain couples TRBV7-3 to TRBJ2-2; D gene unclear. Germline V gives CDR1 SGHTA, CDR2 FQGTGA. V was cut by 2 bases and J by 1 base, with 8 bases left in between. The CDR3 is 15 residues long.

This clonotype was picked up many times. This chain uses TRBV19 with TRBJ1-2; no clear D gene. Per germline, CDR1 LNHDA and CDR2 SQIVND (reference sequence). The CDR3 sequence is 14 residues long. Trimming stripped 3 bases from V and 6 bases from J, with 14 bases between. The CDR3 region is CASSIGGEPHGYTF. The CDR3, as DNA: TGTGCCAGTAGTATCGGCGGGGAACCACATGGCTACACCTTC. The whole variable domain, filled in from reference TRBV19 and TRBJ1-2, reads DGGITQSPKYLFRKEGQNVTLSCEQNLNHDAMYWYRQDPGQGLRLIYYSQIVNDFQKGDIAEGYSVSREKKESFPLTVTSAQKNPTAFYLCASSIGGEPHGYTFGSGTRLTVV.

This clonotype was detected many times. The chain employs TRBV7-2 and TRBJ2-5; D might be TRBD2 (5 bases). Germline loops: CDR1 SGHTA, CDR2 FQGNSA. This CDR3 is 14 amino acids long. V was pared by 0 bases and J by 5 bases, with 10 bases between. The CDR3 loop reads CASSLAGWEETQYF. Here the CDR3 DNA reads TGTGCCAGCAGCTTAGCTGGGTGGGAGGAGACCCAGTACTTC.

This clonotype was counted only a few times. This sequence joins TRBV3-1 and TRBJ1-6; D gene unclear. Germline loops: CDR1 LGHDT, CDR2 YNNKEL (reference sequence). V was trimmed by 1 base and J by 4 bases, leaving 11 bases between them. The length of the CDR3 is 16 residues. CDR3 nucleotides: TGTGCCAGCAGCCAAGGGAGAAGGATTTATAATTCACCCCTCCACTTT. Translating gives CASSQGRRIYNSPLHF.

In this sample, this clonotype turned up many times. The genes are TRBV29-1 and TRBJ1-2; D is perhaps TRBD1 (5 bases). Germline CDR1 and CDR2: SQVTM and ANQGSEA. The CDR3 has 12 amino acids. The ends were cut back, 3 bases at V and 5 bases at J, with 10 bases in the middle. Here the CDR3 reads CSVDAGLYGYTF. The DNA for the CDR3 is TGCAGCGTTGATGCAGGGTTGTATGGCTACACCTTC.

This clonotype was recorded many times. The chain couples TRBV6-6 to TRBJ1-1; 7 bases fit TRBD1. Trimming took 0 bases from V and 4 from J; bases not matched to a gene: 5. Germline CDR1 MNHNY, CDR2 SVGAGI (reference sequence). This CDR3 has 15 residues. The CDR3 DNA reads as TGTGCCAGCAGTTACTCCCCGGGACAGTTCACTGAAGCTTTCTTT. It codes for CASSYSPGQFTEAFF.

At least ten counts were recorded for this clonotype. The rearrangement uses TRBV24-1 and TRBJ1-6, with TRBD1 as a possible D gene (5 bases). In germline, CDR1 is KGHDR, CDR2 SFDVKD. V was clipped by 2 bases and J by 7 bases, with 14 bases between them. The CDR3 is 16 residues long. The CDR3 DNA reads TGTGCCACCAGTGATTCGAGAGACAGTGGAAATTCACCCCTCCACTTT. Its protein is CATSDSRDSGNSPLHF.

The gene calls are TRBV18 and TRBJ1-2; maybe TRBD1 (6 bases). This CDR3 has 17 amino acids. V was clipped by 3 bases and J by 4 bases, with 21 bases between them. The V gene's germline CDR1 is KGHSH and CDR2 LQKENI. CDR3 bases: TGTGCCAGCTCACCCAATTCCGTACAGGGCAGAGTCTATGGCTACACCTTC. This codes for CASSPNSVQGRVYGYTF.

With respect to this clonotype: An end of the junction differs from the germline gene, which may be a read error. V and J are TRBV11-3 and TRBJ1-1, with D hard to call. Germline values: CDR1 SGHNT, CDR2 YENEEA. The CDR3 runs 14 residues. The CDR3 sequence is CASSLGTANAEAFF. CDR3 nucleotide sequence: TGTGCCAGCAGCTTAGGAACAGCGAACGCTGAAGCTTTCTTT.

This clonotype was recorded many times. The chain links TRBV12-3 or TRBV12-4 to TRBJ1-5; a possible D gene is TRBD1 (6 bases). The CDR3 loop spans 14 amino acids. With 3 bases removed from V and 5 bases from J, the gap between germline ends came to 11 bases. The CDR3 sequence: CASSFHGGDQPQHF. DNA for the CDR3: TGTGCCAGCAGTTTTCACGGGGGCGATCAGCCCCAGCATTTT.

This clonotype was seen ten or more times. The rearrangement links TRBV27 to TRBJ2-7; TRBD1 or TRBD2 may be the D gene (5 bases each). CDR1 is MNHEY and CDR2 is SMNVEV in the germline V gene (reference sequence). V was shortened by 7 bases and J by 8 bases, with 12 bases between the two germline ends. There are 11 residues in the CDR3. The CDR3 region has the DNA TGTGCCAGCATATCGGGGCAGAAGCAGTACTTC. Protein product: CASISGQKQYF.

This clonotype has a count of ten or more. V is TRBV25-1 and J is TRBJ1-2; D gene uncertain. The V and J ends lost 7 bases and 5 bases respectively, with 8 bases between them. CDR3 length: 11 amino acids. Looked up from germline, CDR1 is MGHDK and CDR2 is SYGVNS. CDR3 region: CASTSNYGYTF. The CDR3 bases are TGTGCCAGCACCTCCAATTATGGCTACACCTTC.

This clonotype was seen repeatedly, ten times or more. The V call is TRBV12-3 or TRBV12-4, the J call TRBJ1-1; maybe TRBD1 (5 bases). The ends were cut back, 7 bases at V and 1 base at J, with 16 bases in the middle. The CDR3 length is 15 residues. The chain's CDR3 is CASTKTGTSNTEAFF. The CDR3 bases are TGTGCCAGCACCAAAACCGGGACCTCGAACACTGAAGCTTTCTTT.

This clonotype was recorded many times. V gene TRBV5-6 combines with J gene TRBJ1-4; TRBD1 might be the D (5 bases). Germline CDR1 is SGHDT and CDR2 is YYEEEE. This CDR3 comprises 15 residues. Deletions cut 2 bases from V and 5 bases from J, with 13 bases between. The CDR3 loop is CASSFSGRLNEKLFF. The CDR3 region has the DNA TGTGCCAGCAGCTTCTCGGGACGCTTAAATGAAAAACTGTTTTTT.

This clonotype was seen more than once but under ten times. This chain links TRBV12-3 or TRBV12-4 with TRBJ1-3; no clear D gene. The CDR3 extends over 14 amino acids. Between the trimmed V and J ends, which lost 6 bases and 0 bases, there was a span of 9 bases. CDR3 DNA sequence: TGTGCCAGCAGGGAGACTTTCTCTGGAAACACCATATATTTT. This translates into CASRETFSGNTIYF.

The chain links TRBV19 to TRBJ1-5, with no clear D. Germline assignment: CDR1 LNHDA and CDR2 SQIVND (reference sequence). V lost 4 bases to trimming and J lost 0 bases, with 10 bases between them. The CDR3 is 15 amino acids. CDR3 nucleotides: TGTGCCAGTAGTACCCAAGGCCATAGCAATCAGCCCCAGCATTTT. Its protein is CASSTQGHSNQPQHF.

The CDR3 loop reads CASSISGGAPYNEQFF. The CDR3 region has the DNA TGTGCCAGTAGTATTTCCGGGGGGGCGCCTTACAATGAGCAGTTCTTC. The chain has TRBV19 and TRBJ2-7, with 8 bases identical to TRBD2. The DNA end favors TRBJ2-1, so the J call may be wrong. CDR1 is LNHDA and CDR2 is SQIVND in the germline V gene (reference sequence). The CDR3 has 16 amino acids.

Worth noting for this clonotype: A clone one base away is much larger, so this may be a read error. This chain joins TRBV20-1 and TRBJ1-1, with D possibly being TRBD1 (6 bases). The V end lost 4 bases, the J end lost 8 bases, and 11 bases lay between the germline ends. The CDR3 has 11 residues. Germline CDR1 DFQATT, CDR2 SNEGSKA (reference sequence). Here the CDR3 reads CSATQGPEAFF. The CDR3 DNA reads as TGCAGTGCTACCCAGGGGCCCGAAGCTTTCTTT.

Here the CDR3 reads CSARTQVSSYEQYF. For the CDR3, the DNA is TGCAGTGCTCGAACACAGGTTAGCTCCTACGAGCAGTACTTC. The chain has TRBV20-1 and TRBJ2-7; tentatively, D is TRBD1 (5 bases). V was pared by 5 bases and J by 0 bases, with 14 bases between. Germline assignment: CDR1 DFQATT and CDR2 SNEGSKA (reference sequence). This CDR3 region has 14 residues.

This clonotype was counted many times. J is TRBJ2-7 and V is TRBV2, with D hard to call. Trimming pared 0 bases from V and 3 bases from J, leaving 12 bases between. The length of the CDR3 is 15 residues. Germline V gene lookup returns CDR1 SNHLY and CDR2 FYNNEI. The CDR3 coding sequence is TGTGCCAGCAGTGAAGCAGCCGGGCCTCACTACGAGCAGTACTTC. Its protein product is CASSEAAGPHYEQYF.

The chain has TRBV20-1 and TRBJ2-1, with 7 bases lining up with TRBD2. This CDR3 is built from 15 residues. CDR1 is DFQATT, CDR2 SNEGSKA, per germline (reference sequence). With 6 bases clipped from V and 5 bases from J, the junction kept 13 bases outside the gene matches. The CDR3 DNA follows: TGCAGTGCCCCCCTCTTGGGGCTAGCGGACAATGAGCAGTTCTTC. Its translation: CSAPLLGLADNEQFF.

This chain links TRBV10-3 with TRBJ1-3, with D maybe TRBD1 (5 bases). The V and J ends lost 10 bases and 0 bases respectively, with 13 bases between them. CDR3 size: 14 residues. The germline V gene has CDR1 ENHRY and CDR2 SYGVKD. In DNA form, the CDR3 reads TGTGCCAGCAGAATGACAGCCTCTGGAAACACCATATATTTT. This translates into CASRMTASGNTIYF.

Concerning this clonotype itself: Possible read error: a much larger clone is one base away. This chain connects TRBV2 to TRBJ1-6; no definite D call. The germline V gene encodes CDR1 SNHLY and CDR2 FYNNEI. The CDR3 totals 15 residues. Trimming pared 6 bases from V and 2 bases from J, leaving 11 bases between. Here the CDR3 reads CASSSQEAYNSPLHF. The CDR3, as DNA: TGTGCCAGCAGCTCTCAGGAGGCCTATAATTCACCCCTCCACTTT.